What follows are 10 T cell receptor beta chains derived from one specimen sequenced in a study of cytomegalovirus exposure and HLA in healthy donors. With 60 Vbeta and 13 Jbeta primers, the PCR was carried out. Some clones are missing from TCRdb's copy, which holds only in-frame ones; the method was immunoSEQ multiplex PCR. The data show about 100,000 clones, 55% to 65% seen once. Sequenced sample: PBMCs. These receptors all stem from a man under 40 in good health and CMV-seropositive.

The V and J genes are TRBV15 and TRBJ2-1, with 8 bases identical to TRBD2. The CDR3 spans 16 residues. The trim removed 0 bases at V and 10 bases at J, leaving 11 bases unmatched. The germline V gene has CDR1 LNHNV and CDR2 YYDKDF (reference sequence). The CDR3 loop is CATSRDNGGAIWEQFF. CDR3 sequence (DNA): TGTGCCACCAGCAGAGATAACGGGGGGGCTATATGGGAGCAGTTCTTC. The whole variable domain, filled in from reference TRBV15 and TRBJ2-1, reads DAMVIQNPRYQVTQFGKPVTLSCSQTLNHNVMYWYQQKSSQAPKLLFHYYDKDFNNEADTPDNFQSRRPNTSFCFLDIRSPGLGDTAMYLCATSRDNGGAIWEQFFGPGTRLTVL.

The V and J genes are TRBV5-5 and TRBJ1-6; 12 nucleotides align to TRBD1. The CDR3 has 16 residues. CDR1 and CDR2 from the germline V gene are SGHKS and YYEKEE (reference sequence). V gave up 3 bases and J gave up 10 bases; unmatched junction bases: 8. The CDR3, as DNA: TGTGCCAGCAGCTCGTCGGGACAGGGGGCTGGCTCACCCCTCCACTTT. Its translation is CASSSSGQGAGSPLHF.

The V and J genes are TRBV6-4 and TRBJ2-5; no clear D. The ends were cut back, 6 bases at V and 1 base at J, with 9 bases in the middle. Germline assignment: CDR1 MRHNA and CDR2 SNTAGT. The CDR3 runs to 13 residues. CDR3 sequence reads: CASRAHIQETQYF. CDR3 in DNA: TGTGCCAGCAGAGCTCATATCCAAGAGACCCAGTACTTC.

The CDR3 DNA reads as TGTGCCAGCAGTGAGGAGGCGGAGGGCACTGAAGCTTTCTTT. It yields the protein CASSEEAEGTEAFF. This chain uses TRBV2 with TRBJ1-1; D gene uncertain. The CDR3 has 14 residues. The V gene lost 3 bases and the J gene lost 4 bases, with 12 bases spanning the gap. CDR1 and CDR2 (germline): SNHLY, FYNNEI.

The chain combines TRBV2 with TRBJ1-1; D is possibly TRBD1 (6 bases). Germline values: CDR1 SNHLY, CDR2 FYNNEI. The CDR3 runs to 13 residues. Trimming removed 6 bases from V and 5 bases from J, with 13 bases in between. The CDR3 DNA follows: TGTGCCAGCAGGGACAGTCAATGGACTGAAGCTTTCTTT. Protein sequence: CASRDSQWTEAFF.

The gene calls are TRBV4-1 and TRBJ2-2; no reliable D call. Trimming took 4 bases from V and 5 from J, leaving 5 bases between them. This CDR3 is 12 amino acids long. The V gene's germline CDR1 is MGHRA and CDR2 YSYEKL. CDR3 protein: CASSPGTGELFF. The CDR3 bases are TGCGCCAGCAGCCCCGGGACCGGGGAGCTGTTTTTT.

This clone was seen only a few times. V and J are TRBV21-1 and TRBJ2-7; the table calls TRBD1, which could not be checked here. TRBV21-1 is a pseudogene. This CDR3 spans 14 amino acids. CDR3 sequence: CASKDRGHSYEQYF. CDR3 in DNA: TGTGCCAGCAAAGACAGGGGGCATTCCTACGAGCAGTACTTC.

The V gene is TRBV23-1, the J gene TRBJ1-4, with 7 nucleotides matching TRBD1. TRBV23-1 is an open reading frame whose function is uncertain. The trim removed 11 bases at V and 8 bases at J, leaving 17 bases unmatched. The CDR3 has 15 amino acids. In DNA, the CDR3 is TGCGCCGCAGGGATCAACGCAGGGGGTGAGGAAAAACTGTTTTTT. Residues: CAAGINAGGEEKLFF.

This chain uses TRBV30 with TRBJ1-1; D uncertain. Germline CDR1 reads GTSNPN; CDR2 reads SVGIG (reference sequence). Trimming cost V 3 bases and J 4 bases, with 9 bases left between them. The CDR3 is 12 residues long. The CDR3 DNA reads as TGTGCCTGGAGGTACGAGGGCACTGAAGCTTTCTTT. Translating it yields CAWRYEGTEAFF.

This chain joins TRBV10-3 and TRBJ2-3, with D perhaps TRBD1 (6 bases). The CDR3 sequence is 17 residues long. V lost 4 bases to trimming and J lost 2 bases, with 19 bases between them. Germline loops: CDR1 ENHRY, CDR2 SYGVKD. Here the CDR3 DNA reads TGTGCCATCAGTGGGGGGCAGGGCCCATTATCCACAGATACGCAGTATTTT. This encodes CAISGGQGPLSTDTQYF.